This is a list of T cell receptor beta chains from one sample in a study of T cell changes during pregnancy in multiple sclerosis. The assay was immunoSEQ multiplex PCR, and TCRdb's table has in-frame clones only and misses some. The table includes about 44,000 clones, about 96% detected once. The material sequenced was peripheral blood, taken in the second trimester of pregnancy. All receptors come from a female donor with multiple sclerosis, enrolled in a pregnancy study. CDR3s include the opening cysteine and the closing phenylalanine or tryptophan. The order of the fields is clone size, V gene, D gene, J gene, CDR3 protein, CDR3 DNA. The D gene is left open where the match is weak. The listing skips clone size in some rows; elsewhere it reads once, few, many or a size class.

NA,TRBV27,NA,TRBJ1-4,CASSLWGPNEKLFF,TGTGCCAGCAGTTTATGGGGGCCTAATGAAAAACTGTTTTTT
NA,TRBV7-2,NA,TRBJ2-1,CASSLSGGQGQGEQFF,TGTGCCAGCAGCTTAAGCGGGGGACAGGGTCAAGGTGAGCAGTTCTTC
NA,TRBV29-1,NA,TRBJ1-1,CSVRRAFNTEAFF,TGCAGCGTTAGGAGGGCTTTTAATACTGAAGCTTTCTTT
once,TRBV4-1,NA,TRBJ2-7,CASSLAGANYEQYF,TGCGCCAGCAGCCTAGCAGGGGCAAACTACGAGCAGTACTTC
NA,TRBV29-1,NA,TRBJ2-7,CSAANREPYEQYF,TGCAGCGCCGCCAACAGGGAACCCTACGAGCAGTACTTC
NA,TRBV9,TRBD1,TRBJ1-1,CASSVVGTGLTEAFF,TGTGCCAGCAGCGTAGTTGGGACAGGGCTAACTGAAGCTTTCTTT
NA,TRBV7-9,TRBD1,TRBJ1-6,CASSFMTGAINSPLHF,TGTGCCAGCAGCTTCATGACAGGGGCCATAAATTCACCCCTCCACTTT
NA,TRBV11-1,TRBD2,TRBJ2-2,CASTPGGGSTGELFF,TGTGCCAGCACCCCCGGGGGGGGAAGCACCGGGGAGCTGTTTTTT
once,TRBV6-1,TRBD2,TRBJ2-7,CASSEAGGTFPYEQYF,TGTGCCAGCAGTGAAGCGGGGGGGACTTTTCCCTACGAGCAGTACTTC
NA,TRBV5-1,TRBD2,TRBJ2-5,CASSPGLAVGYQETQYF,TGCGCCAGCAGCCCGGGACTAGCGGTGGGGTACCAAGAGACCCAGTACTTC
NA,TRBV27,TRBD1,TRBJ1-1,CASSVQGAANTEAFF,TGTGCCAGCAGTGTACAGGGGGCAGCGAACACTGAAGCTTTCTTT
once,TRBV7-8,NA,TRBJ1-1,CASSLVRVGLEAFF,TGTGCCAGCAGCTTAGTTCGGGTGGGGCTTGAAGCTTTCTTT
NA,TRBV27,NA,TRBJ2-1,CASSRRDNSYNEQFF,TGTGCCAGCAGTCGCCGGGACAACTCCTACAATGAGCAGTTCTTC
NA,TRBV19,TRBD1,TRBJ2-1,CASSIGTGGAFYNEQFF,TGTGCCAGTAGTATAGGGACAGGGGGTGCGTTCTACAATGAGCAGTTCTTC
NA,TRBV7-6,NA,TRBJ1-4,CASSPIRNEKLFF,TGTGCCAGCAGCCCGATCAGGAATGAAAAACTGTTTTTT
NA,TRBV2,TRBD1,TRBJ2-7,CASSETGATTYEQYF,TGTGCCAGCAGTGAAACAGGGGCGACGACCTACGAGCAGTACTTC
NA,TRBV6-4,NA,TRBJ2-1,CASREGPYNEQFF,TGTGCCAGCAGGGAGGGGCCCTACAATGAGCAGTTCTTC
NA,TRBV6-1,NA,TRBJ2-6,CASTIDSWGANVLTF,TGTGCCAGTACGATAGACAGCTGGGGGGCCAACGTCCTGACTTTC
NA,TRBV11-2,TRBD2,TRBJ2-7,CASSTGLRRAGDSYEQYF,TGTGCCAGCAGCACAGGCCTGAGGAGGGCGGGGGACTCCTACGAGCAGTACTTC
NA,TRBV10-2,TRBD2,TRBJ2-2,CASSGPTGGVGELFF,TGCGCCAGCAGTGGGCCGACGGGAGGCGTAGGGGAGCTGTTTTTT
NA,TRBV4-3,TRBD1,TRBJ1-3,CASSQDGQGDTIYF,TGCGCCAGCAGCCAAGATGGACAGGGGGACACCATATATTTT
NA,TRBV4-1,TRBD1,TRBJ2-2,CASSPSGPRDSYTGELFF,TGCGCCAGCAGCCCTTCTGGGCCTCGGGACAGTTACACCGGGGAGCTGTTTTTT
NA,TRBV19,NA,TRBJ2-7,CASSIQGRSSYEQYF,TGTGCCAGTAGTATTCAGGGGCGCAGCTCCTACGAGCAGTACTTC
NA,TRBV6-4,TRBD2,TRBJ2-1,CASSELAGGPYEQFF,TGTGCCAGCAGTGAACTAGCGGGAGGGCCCTATGAGCAGTTCTTC
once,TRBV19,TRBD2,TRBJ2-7,CASSRTSGMYEQYF,TGTGCCAGTAGTAGGACTAGCGGGATGTACGAGCAGTACTTC
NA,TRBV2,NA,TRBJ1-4,CASSVETRNEKLFF,TGTGCCAGCAGTGTGGAGACCCGGAATGAAAAACTGTTTTTT
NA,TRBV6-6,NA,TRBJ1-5,CASSEQGVSNQPQHF,TGTGCCAGCAGTGAGCAGGGTGTAAGCAATCAGCCCCAGCATTTT
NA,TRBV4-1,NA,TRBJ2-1,CASSLQDLIQTGEQFF,TGCGCCAGCAGCTTACAGGACCTAATTCAAACCGGTGAGCAGTTCTTC
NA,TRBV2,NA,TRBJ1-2,CASTETSFDRINGYTF,TGTGCCAGCACTGAGACCTCTTTCGACAGAATTAATGGCTACACCTTC
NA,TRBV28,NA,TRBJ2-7,CASSSGGTHNYEQYF,TGTGCCAGCAGTTCTGGCGGGACGCACAACTACGAGCAGTACTTC
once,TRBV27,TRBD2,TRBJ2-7,CASSPIAGASSYEQYF,TGTGCCAGCAGTCCCATAGCGGGTGCAAGCTCCTACGAGCAGTACTTC
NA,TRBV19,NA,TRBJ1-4,CASSIPAPTGKLFF,TGTGCCAGTAGTATTCCGGCTCCAACGGGAAAACTGTTTTTT
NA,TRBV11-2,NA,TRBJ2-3,CASSSLTGYGVDTQYF,TGTGCCAGCAGCTCCTTGACGGGATATGGGGTAGATACGCAGTATTTT
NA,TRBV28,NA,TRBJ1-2,CASRRTGSGYGYTF,TGTGCCAGCAGAAGAACAGGGTCGGGCTATGGCTACACCTTC
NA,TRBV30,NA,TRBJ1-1,CAWTSEENTEAFF,TGTGCCTGGACGTCTGAGGAGAACACTGAAGCTTTCTTT
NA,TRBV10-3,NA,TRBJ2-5,CAISESRAEQETQYF,TGTGCCATCAGTGAGTCGAGGGCAGAACAAGAGACCCAGTACTTC
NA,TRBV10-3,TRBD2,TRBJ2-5,CAISVAGLVETQYF,TGTGCCATCTCAGTAGCGGGTTTGGTAGAGACCCAGTACTTC
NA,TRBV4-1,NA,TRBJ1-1,CASSQAGIRTEAFF,TGCGCCAGCAGCCAAGCGGGGATTAGGACTGAAGCTTTCTTT
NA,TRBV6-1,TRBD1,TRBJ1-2,CASRPTGGDYGYTF,TGTGCCAGCAGGCCGACAGGGGGGGATTATGGCTACACCTTC
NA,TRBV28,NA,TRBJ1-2,CASSFGLEVDGYTF,TGTGCCAGCAGTTTCGGACTCGAGGTCGATGGCTACACCTTC
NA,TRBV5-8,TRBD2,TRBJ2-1,CASSFYGTSGSSSYNEQFF,TGTGCCAGCAGCTTTTACGGGACTAGCGGGAGTTCGTCCTACAATGAGCAGTTCTTC
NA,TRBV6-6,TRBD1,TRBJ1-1,CASSGTVMNTEAFF,TGTGCCAGCAGTGGGACAGTGATGAACACTGAAGCTTTCTTT
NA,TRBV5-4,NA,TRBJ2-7,CASSSLVQGGEQYF,TGTGCCAGCAGCTCTTTGGTGCAGGGGGGCGAGCAGTACTTC
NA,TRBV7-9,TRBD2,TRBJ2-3,CASSLSGLARRSDTQYF,TGTGCCAGCAGCCTCTCCGGACTAGCGAGACGCTCAGATACGCAGTATTTT